Listed here are 27 T cell receptor beta chains from one sample, sequenced in a study of T cells in Graves' hyperthyroidism and ophthalmopathy (dated by TCRdb to the late 2010s). Libraries came from multiplex PCR. TCRdb lists the instrument as Illumina HiSeq 2000. TCR beta CDR3 regions were amplified from RNA transcripts. A first-round RT-PCR of the TCR CDR3 used the HTBI primer set with the Qiagen OneStep RT-PCR kit. The public reads were reanalyzed by TCRdb: fastp trimming at Q25, MiXCR alignment, in-frame beta chains only. Each entry is one CDR3 protein sequence, shown with its most common DNA and genes. The sample contains around 600,000 distinct CDR3 sequences, 13% to 15% of them found a single time. The ten most abundant clones make up more than 6% of the sample. The sequenced sample consisted of blood. All receptors derive from a woman under 30 with Graves' ophthalmopathy.

In its sample, this clonotype was seen many times. This chain joins TRBV28 and TRBJ1-5, with D unresolved. The germline CDR1 and CDR2 sequences are MDHEN and SYDVKM. The CDR3 totals 14 residues. The V and J ends lost 6 bases and 0 bases respectively, with 9 bases between them. The DNA of the CDR3 is TGTGCCAGCAGACGGAATTATAGCAATCAGCCCCAGCATTTT. Translating gives CASRRNYSNQPQHF.

This clonotype was seen a handful of times. CDR3 sequence: CASSGTSGRVLSYEQYF. The CDR3 bases are TGTGCCAGCAGTGGGACTAGCGGGAGGGTGCTCTCCTACGAGCAGTACTTC. The rearrangement links TRBV7-9 to TRBJ2-7; 16 bases align to TRBD2. From germline, CDR1 is SEHNR and CDR2 FQNEAQ (reference sequence). This CDR3 is built from 17 residues. Germline trimming cut 6 bases from V and 0 bases from J; bases unmatched to any gene: 5.

Written as DNA, the CDR3 is TGTGCCAGTACCTCTACTCAACGGGGGCAGTTGAACACCGGGGAGCTGTTTTTT. Amino acid sequence: CASTSTQRGQLNTGELFF. V is TRBV19 and J is TRBJ2-2; D may match TRBD1 or TRBD2 (6 bases each). The CDR3 has 18 amino acids. With 7 bases removed from V and 1 base from J, the gap between germline ends came to 22 bases. CDR1 and CDR2 from the germline V gene are LNHDA and SQIVND (reference sequence).

This clonotype was seen repeatedly, ten times or more. The chain recombines TRBV27 with TRBJ1-5; TRBD1 matches 10 bases. The V and J ends lost 6 bases and 2 bases, in that order; junction bases with no gene match: 10. The CDR3 length is 17 residues. The germline CDR1 and CDR2 sequences are MNHEY and SMNVEV (reference sequence). In DNA, the CDR3 is TGTGCCAGCAGCGACAGGGGGCCGTGGGGGGGCAATCAGCCCCAGCATTTT. Translation: CASSDRGPWGGNQPQHF.

This clonotype showed up just a few times. A clone one base away is much larger, so this may be a read error. The genes are TRBV12-3 or TRBV12-4 and TRBJ1-6; D remains unclear. CDR3 length equals 13 residues. The CDR3 region is CANSLIINSPLHF. Written as DNA, the CDR3 is TGTGCCAACAGTTTAATCATCAATTCACCCCTCCACTTT.

This clonotype has a count of ten or more. The chain carries TRBV30 and TRBJ1-3; no reliable D call. Germline CDR1 GTSNPN, CDR2 SVGIG (reference sequence). The CDR3 runs 13 residues. V was shortened by 2 bases and J by 0 bases, with 5 bases between the two germline ends. The CDR3, as DNA: TGTGCCTGGAGTAGTGGCTCTGGAAACACCATATATTTT. It codes for CAWSSGSGNTIYF.

A few counts support this clonotype. The V and J genes are TRBV4-2 and TRBJ1-5; 11 nucleotides line up with TRBD1. CDR3 length: 15 amino acids. From germline, CDR1 is LGHNA and CDR2 YNFKEQ. V lost 0 bases, J lost 7 bases, and 2 bases stayed unmatched. The CDR3 sequence is CASSQDGQGAQPQHF. CDR3 DNA sequence: TGTGCCAGCAGCCAAGATGGACAGGGGGCACAGCCCCAGCATTTT.

This clonotype was found many times. The chain has TRBV20-1 and TRBJ2-1; 8 bases align to TRBD1. Trimming took 0 bases from V and 2 from J; bases not matched to a gene: 3. Germline CDR1 and CDR2: DFQATT and SNEGSKA (reference sequence). The CDR3 runs 15 residues. For the CDR3, the DNA is TGCAGTGCTAGAGATCCAGGGGGCCCCTACAATGAGCAGTTCTTC. It is translated as CSARDPGGPYNEQFF.

This clonotype was detected ten times or more. V gene TRBV12-3 or TRBV12-4 combines with J gene TRBJ2-1, with TRBD2 matching over 9 bases. This CDR3 has 17 amino acids. The junction had 5 bases not matched to a gene; V was cut back by 0 bases and J by 2 bases. The DNA of the CDR3 is TGTGCCAGCAGTTTAGCGGCTAGCGGGAATCCCTACAATGAGCAGTTCTTC. This gives the protein CASSLAASGNPYNEQFF.

This clonotype was counted many times. V and J are TRBV18 and TRBJ1-5; D is possibly TRBD1 (5 bases). V lost 2 bases to trimming and J lost 4 bases, with 15 bases between them. The CDR3 spans 16 residues. Germline CDR1 reads KGHSH; CDR2 reads LQKENI. The CDR3 DNA is TGTGCCAGCTCACCAGGTCGGGCCAGGGCTAATCAGCCCCAGCATTTT. Translating it yields CASSPGRARANQPQHF.

This clonotype was seen ten or more times. This chain links TRBV6-1 with TRBJ2-7, with TRBD2 as a possible D gene (7 bases). This CDR3 contains 14 residues. Germline CDR1 and CDR2: MNHNS and SASEGT. Trimming left V 7 bases short and J 2 bases short, with 15 bases between. The CDR3 here is CASNPAGAAYEQYF. The CDR3 DNA is TGTGCCAGCAACCCGGCGGGGGCTGCCTACGAGCAGTACTTC.

This clonotype was recorded many times. The V and J genes are TRBV6-2 or TRBV6-3 and TRBJ2-1; D perhaps matches TRBD1 (6 bases). The ends were cut back, 0 bases at V and 4 bases at J, with 10 bases in the middle. Germline V gives CDR1 MNHEY, CDR2 SVGEGT. CDR3 length: 15 residues. CDR3 residues: CASSYSGARYNEQFF. CDR3 DNA: TGTGCCAGCAGTTACTCGGGGGCGCGGTACAATGAGCAGTTCTTC.

This clonotype came up a few times. This chain joins TRBV14 and TRBJ2-7, with D perhaps TRBD2 (6 bases). From germline, CDR1 is SGHDN and CDR2 FVKESK. This CDR3 comprises 13 residues. V lost 4 bases, J lost 6 bases, and 13 bases lay in between. CDR3 sequence (DNA): TGTGCCAGCAGCCCCCGGCGGGATAGCGAGCAGTACTTC. It is translated as CASSPRRDSEQYF.

This clonotype was detected many times. J is TRBJ1-1 and V is TRBV10-3, with 9 positions matching TRBD1. Germline values: CDR1 ENHRY, CDR2 SYGVKD. The length of the CDR3 is 15 residues. Trimming at V came to 3 bases and at J to 4 bases, leaving 6 bases not matched to a gene. DNA for the CDR3: TGTGCCATCAGTGAAGGAACAGGGGGCAGCACTGAAGCTTTCTTT. Translation: CAISEGTGGSTEAFF.

This clonotype was found many times. This chain links TRBV6-1 with TRBJ1-5; the D gene is possibly TRBD1 (6 bases). Per the germline V gene, CDR1 is MNHNS and CDR2 is SASEGT. V was pared by 6 bases and J by 2 bases, with 14 bases between. CDR3 length: 15 residues. The CDR3: CASSSGQRGNQPQHF. CDR3 nucleotide sequence: TGTGCCAGCAGCAGCGGACAGCGAGGCAATCAGCCCCAGCATTTT.

The chain recombines TRBV5-1 with TRBJ2-2, with TRBD1 as a possible D gene (5 bases). The CDR3 consists of 16 residues. Germline assignment: CDR1 SGHRS and CDR2 YFSETQ. Trimming left V 6 bases short and J 3 bases short, with 18 bases between. The CDR3 bases are TGCGCCAGCAACCGTAGGGGTGGGTCGGACACCGGGGAGCTGTTTTTT. Translating it yields CASNRRGGSDTGELFF.

The chain carries TRBV29-1 and TRBJ2-1; no reliable D call. V was cut by 4 bases and J by 5 bases, with 12 bases left in between. The CDR3 sequence is 13 residues long. Germline assignment: CDR1 SQVTM and CDR2 ANQGSEA. CDR3 protein: CSVVGYRNNEQFF. The CDR3, as DNA: TGCAGCGTTGTAGGGTATAGGAACAATGAGCAGTTCTTC.

There are many counts of this clonotype. V usage is TRBV18 and J usage is TRBJ2-1; D perhaps matches TRBD2 (5 bases). This CDR3 region has 15 residues. Trimming stripped 8 bases from V and 1 base from J, with 15 bases between. The germline V gene encodes CDR1 KGHSH and CDR2 LQKENI. CDR3 loop: CASVLGVSSYNEQFF. As DNA, the CDR3 is TGTGCCAGCGTTTTGGGAGTTTCGTCCTACAATGAGCAGTTCTTC.

This clonotype was detected ten times or more. This chain connects TRBV20-1 to TRBJ1-1; the match to TRBD1 covers 7 bases. With V trimmed by 5 bases and J by 5 bases, 8 bases remained unmatched. The germline gives CDR1 DFQATT, CDR2 SNEGSKA (reference sequence). This CDR3 is 13 amino acids long. CDR3 sequence reads: CSAFQGGDTEAFF. CDR3 DNA sequence: TGCAGTGCTTTTCAGGGGGGTGATACTGAAGCTTTCTTT.

At least ten counts were recorded for this clonotype. The rearrangement links TRBV27 to TRBJ2-7; 8 nucleotides agree with TRBD2. Germline V lookup: CDR1 MNHEY, CDR2 SMNVEV (reference sequence). J was trimmed by 0 bases and V by 5 bases; bases with no gene match: 6. The CDR3 contains 15 residues. DNA of the CDR3: TGTGCCAGCAGTAAAGCGGGAGTTGGCTCCTACGAGCAGTACTTC. As protein: CASSKAGVGSYEQYF.

Only a few counts were recorded for this clonotype. This rearrangement joins TRBV10-3 to TRBJ2-6; D possibly uses TRBD1 or TRBD2 (5 bases each). Germline CDR1 reads ENHRY; CDR2 reads SYGVKD. CDR3 length: 16 amino acids. V dropped 6 bases and J dropped 0 bases, with 12 bases sitting between them. The CDR3 nucleotides read TGTGCCATCAGGGGACGGCTCGGCTCTGGGGCCAACGTCCTGACTTTC. This sequence encodes CAIRGRLGSGANVLTF.

The chain combines TRBV18 with TRBJ2-7, with 8 bases lining up with TRBD2. Trimming at V came to 2 bases and at J to 0 bases, leaving 12 bases not matched to a gene. This CDR3 has 18 residues. CDR1 is KGHSH and CDR2 is LQKENI in the germline V gene. The CDR3 coding sequence is TGTGCCAGCTCACCAAACAATGGGGAACTAGCGGCCTCCTACGAGCAGTACTTC. Translated, it gives CASSPNNGELAASYEQYF.

This clonotype was picked up a small number of times. One end of the junction varies from germline; a read error may be responsible. The chain couples TRBV6-1 to TRBJ1-2; 9 bases line up with TRBD1. CDR1 and CDR2 (germline): MNHNS, SASEGT. This CDR3 has 14 residues. This CDR3 is CASSPVGQGYGHTF. In nucleotides, the CDR3 is TGTGCCAGCAGCCCTGTGGGACAGGGCTATGGCCACACCTTC.

The chain carries TRBV7-9 and TRBJ2-7, with D possibly being TRBD2 (6 bases). Germline CDR1 is SEHNR and CDR2 is FQNEAQ (reference sequence). Trimming took 1 base from V and 3 from J, leaving 16 bases between them. This CDR3 has 16 amino acids. CDR3 protein: CASSLEGWRGIYEQYF. The CDR3 coding sequence is TGTGCCAGCAGCTTAGAGGGTTGGCGGGGAATCTACGAGCAGTACTTC.

This clonotype occurred many times. The chain carries TRBV3-1 and TRBJ2-7; D is possibly TRBD2 (5 bases). This CDR3 spans 18 amino acids. The germline gives CDR1 LGHDT, CDR2 YNNKEL (reference sequence). V lost 4 bases and J lost 0, with 22 bases in between. The CDR3 reads CASSPTHPSGANSYEQYF. In DNA, the CDR3 is TGTGCCAGCAGCCCTACACACCCCAGCGGAGCCAACTCCTACGAGCAGTACTTC.

This clonotype came up a few times. The chain couples TRBV15 to TRBJ1-1; D remains ambiguous. Germline assignment: CDR1 LNHNV and CDR2 YYDKDF (reference sequence). The CDR3 is 14 amino acids. V lost 0 bases and J 6 bases, leaving 11 bases between the germline ends. The CDR3 protein is CATSRDRGYAEAFF. The CDR3 DNA follows: TGTGCCACCAGCAGAGACCGAGGGTACGCTGAAGCTTTCTTT.

There are many counts of this clonotype. This rearrangement joins TRBV12-3 or TRBV12-4 to TRBJ2-5; the D gene is possibly TRBD2 (6 bases). The CDR3 loop spans 13 amino acids. V was trimmed by 6 bases and J by 4 bases, leaving 12 bases between them. CDR3 DNA sequence: TGTGCCAGCAGCTTCCTACTAGCAGAGACCCAGTACTTC. Residues: CASSFLLAETQYF.